The following is a T cell receptor beta chain sequence with its context. V was trimmed by 3 bases and J by 1 base, leaving 6 bases between them. CDR1 SGHDN and CDR2 FVKESK come from the germline V gene. The CDR3 sequence is 13 residues long. The data were taken from a study of blood T cell repertoires in COVID-19. Overall study context: Acute-phase and convalescent COVID-19 samples originated in the United States, Italy and Spain. Sources were T cells, B-cell-depleted T cells, or PBMCs; the material itself was cDNA or gDNA.

Under the authors' procedure: Reference gene primer amplification in the assay estimated nucleated cell counts. Clones were read by immunoSEQ multiplex PCR, and TCRdb kept only the in-frame ones, dropping some. The DNA gave D and trimming, while V, J and clone size come from that table. The table lists 250,000 to 300,000 clones, over 70% of them singletons. Sequenced sample: peripheral blood. The V and J genes are TRBV14 and TRBJ1-1; no definite D call. The sequence came from a man older than 75 with acute or convalescent COVID-19. CDR3 amino acids: CASSQNTNTEAFF. For the CDR3, the DNA is TGTGCCAGCAGCCAGAACACGAACACTGAAGCTTTCTTT. The full variable domain, completed using reference TRBV14 and TRBJ1-1, is EAGVTQFPSHSVIEKGQTVTLRCDPISGHDNLYWYRRVMGKEIKFLLHFVKESKQDESGMPNNRFLAERTGGTYSTLKVQPAELEDSGVYFCASSQNTNTEAFFGQGTRLTVV.